This TCR beta chain was documented in a study of blood T cell repertoires in COVID-19. The repertoire was sequenced with immunoSEQ multiplex PCR; TCRdb's copy has only in-frame clones and lacks some. This sample yields 250,000 to 300,000 clones, of which roughly nine tenths are seen a single time; 2% to 2.5% belongs to the top ten. Germline lookup yields CDR1 SNHLY and CDR2 FYNNEI. There are 16 residues in the CDR3. V lost 3 bases, J lost 5 bases, and 6 bases stayed unmatched. Sequenced input: peripheral blood. This sequence originates from a man aged 45-65 years with acute or convalescent COVID-19. The chain couples TRBV2 to TRBJ2-2, with 10 bases that match TRBD2. This CDR3 reads CASSDSRAGGTGELFF. The CDR3 coding sequence is TGTGCCAGCAGTGATAGCCGAGCGGGGGGGACCGGGGAGCTGTTTTTT.